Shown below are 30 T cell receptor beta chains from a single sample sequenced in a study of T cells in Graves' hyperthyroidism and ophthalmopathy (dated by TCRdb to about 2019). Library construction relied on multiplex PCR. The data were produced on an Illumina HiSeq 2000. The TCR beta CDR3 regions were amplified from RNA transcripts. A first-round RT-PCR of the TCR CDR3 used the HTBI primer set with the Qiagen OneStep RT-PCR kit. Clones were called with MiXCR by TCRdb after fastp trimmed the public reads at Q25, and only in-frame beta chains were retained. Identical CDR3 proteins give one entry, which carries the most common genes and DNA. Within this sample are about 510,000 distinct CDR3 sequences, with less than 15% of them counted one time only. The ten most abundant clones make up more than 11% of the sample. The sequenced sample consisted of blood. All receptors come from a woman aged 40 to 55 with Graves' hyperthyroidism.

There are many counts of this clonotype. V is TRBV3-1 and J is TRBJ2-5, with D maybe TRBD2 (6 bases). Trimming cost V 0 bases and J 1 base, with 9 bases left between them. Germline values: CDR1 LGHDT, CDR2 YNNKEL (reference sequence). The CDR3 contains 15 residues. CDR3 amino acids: CASSQDGGTQETQYF. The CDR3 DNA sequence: TGTGCCAGCAGCCAAGACGGCGGGACCCAAGAGACCCAGTACTTC.

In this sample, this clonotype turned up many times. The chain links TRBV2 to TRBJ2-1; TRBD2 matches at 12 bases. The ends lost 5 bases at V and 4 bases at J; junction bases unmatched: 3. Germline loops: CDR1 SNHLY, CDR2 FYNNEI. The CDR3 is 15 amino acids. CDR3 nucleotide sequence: TGTGCCAGCAGTTCTAGCGGGAGGGGTTACAATGAGCAGTTCTTC. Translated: CASSSSGRGYNEQFF.

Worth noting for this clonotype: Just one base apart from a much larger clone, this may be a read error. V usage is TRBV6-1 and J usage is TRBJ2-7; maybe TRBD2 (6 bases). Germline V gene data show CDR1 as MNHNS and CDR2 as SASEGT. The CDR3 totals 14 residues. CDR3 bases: TGTTCCAGCAGTGAACAAGAGGGAGGCCTCGAGCAGTACTTC. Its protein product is CSSSEQEGGLEQYF.

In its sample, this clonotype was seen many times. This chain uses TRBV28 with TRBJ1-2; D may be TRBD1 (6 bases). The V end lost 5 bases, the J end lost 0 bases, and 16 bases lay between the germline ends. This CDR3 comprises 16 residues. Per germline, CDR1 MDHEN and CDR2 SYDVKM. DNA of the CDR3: TGTGCCAGCAGTCCCCAGCGAGGGGGTCCTAACTATGGCTACACCTTC. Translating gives CASSPQRGGPNYGYTF.

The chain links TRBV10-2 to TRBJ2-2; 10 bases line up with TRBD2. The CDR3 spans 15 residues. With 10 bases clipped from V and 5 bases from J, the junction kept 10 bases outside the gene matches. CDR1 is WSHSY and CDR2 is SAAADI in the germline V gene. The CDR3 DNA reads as TGCGCCACTTCTAGCGGGGGACCGGGAACCGGGGAGCTGTTTTTT. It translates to CATSSGGPGTGELFF.

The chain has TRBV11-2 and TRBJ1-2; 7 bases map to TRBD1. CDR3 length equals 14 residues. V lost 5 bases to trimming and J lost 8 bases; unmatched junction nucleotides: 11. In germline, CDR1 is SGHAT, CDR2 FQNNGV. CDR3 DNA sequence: TGTGCCAGCAGCCATTCCGGGACAGCGACCGGCTACACCTTC. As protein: CASSHSGTATGYTF.

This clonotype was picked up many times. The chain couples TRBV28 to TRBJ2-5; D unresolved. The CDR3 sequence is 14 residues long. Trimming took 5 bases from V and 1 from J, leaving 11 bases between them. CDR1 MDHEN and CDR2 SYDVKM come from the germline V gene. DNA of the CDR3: TGTGCCAGCAGTCCACCGAGGCTCCAAGAGACCCAGTACTTC. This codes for CASSPPRLQETQYF.

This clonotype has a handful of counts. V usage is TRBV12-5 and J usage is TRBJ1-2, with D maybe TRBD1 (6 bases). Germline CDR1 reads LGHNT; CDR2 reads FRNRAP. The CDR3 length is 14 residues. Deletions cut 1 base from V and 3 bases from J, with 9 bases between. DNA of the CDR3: TGTGCTAGTGGTTTGGGGGGGCCTCACTATGGCTACACCTTC. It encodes CASGLGGPHYGYTF.

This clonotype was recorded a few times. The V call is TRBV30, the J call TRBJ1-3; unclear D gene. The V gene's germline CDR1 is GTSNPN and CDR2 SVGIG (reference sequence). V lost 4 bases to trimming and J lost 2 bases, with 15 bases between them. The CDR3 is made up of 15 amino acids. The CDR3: CAWTPDNPPGNTIYF. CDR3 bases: TGTGCCTGGACCCCCGACAATCCGCCTGGAAACACCATATATTTT. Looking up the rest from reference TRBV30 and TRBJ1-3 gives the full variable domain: SQTIHQWPATLVQPVGSPLSLECTVEGTSNPNLYWYRQAAGRGLQLLFYSVGIGQISSEVPQNLSASRPQDRQFILSSKKLLLSDSGFYLCAWTPDNPPGNTIYFGEGSWLTVV.

CDR3 sequence reads: CASSESKVAGGYPYEQYF. The CDR3 DNA is TGCGCCAGCAGTGAGTCGAAGGTAGCGGGAGGGTACCCTTACGAGCAGTACTTC. The chain employs TRBV10-1 and TRBJ2-7, with 11 positions matching TRBD2. CDR1 is WNHNN, CDR2 SYGVQD, per germline (reference sequence). CDR3 size: 18 residues. J was trimmed by 4 bases and V by 0 bases; bases with no gene match: 11.

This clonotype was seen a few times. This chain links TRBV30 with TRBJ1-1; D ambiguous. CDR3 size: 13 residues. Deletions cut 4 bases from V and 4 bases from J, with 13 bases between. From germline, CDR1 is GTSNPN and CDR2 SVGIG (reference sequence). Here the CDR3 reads CAWTFLGVTEAFF. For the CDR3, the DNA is TGTGCCTGGACCTTTCTTGGGGTCACTGAAGCTTTCTTT.

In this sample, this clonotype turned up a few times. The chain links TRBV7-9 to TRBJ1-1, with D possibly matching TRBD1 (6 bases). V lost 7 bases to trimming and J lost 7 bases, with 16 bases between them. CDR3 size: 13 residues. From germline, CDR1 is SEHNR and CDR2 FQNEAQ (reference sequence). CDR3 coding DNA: TGTGCCAGCACTTTGGGGGGGGGCGTTGAAGCTTTCTTT. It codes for CASTLGGGVEAFF.

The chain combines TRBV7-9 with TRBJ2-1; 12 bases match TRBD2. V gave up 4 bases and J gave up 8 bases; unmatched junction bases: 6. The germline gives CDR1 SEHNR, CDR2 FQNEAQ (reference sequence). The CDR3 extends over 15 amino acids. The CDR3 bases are TGTGCCAGCAGCTCCGGACTAGCGGGAACCGATGAGCAGTTCTTC. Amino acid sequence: CASSSGLAGTDEQFF.

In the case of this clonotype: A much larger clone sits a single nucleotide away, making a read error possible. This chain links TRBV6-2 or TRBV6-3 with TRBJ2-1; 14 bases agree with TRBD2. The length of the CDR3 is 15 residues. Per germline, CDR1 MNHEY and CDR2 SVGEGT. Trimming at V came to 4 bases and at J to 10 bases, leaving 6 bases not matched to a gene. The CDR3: CASSWTSGRLVEQFF. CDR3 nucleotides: TGTGCCAGCAGTTGGACTAGCGGGAGGTTGGTCGAGCAGTTCTTC.

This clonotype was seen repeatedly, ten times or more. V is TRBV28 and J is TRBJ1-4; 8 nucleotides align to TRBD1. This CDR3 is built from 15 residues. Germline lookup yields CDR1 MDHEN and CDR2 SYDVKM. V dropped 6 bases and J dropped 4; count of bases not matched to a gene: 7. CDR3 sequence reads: CASRGSGGDNEKLFF. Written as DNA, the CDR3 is TGTGCCAGCAGGGGATCAGGGGGCGATAATGAAAAACTGTTTTTT.

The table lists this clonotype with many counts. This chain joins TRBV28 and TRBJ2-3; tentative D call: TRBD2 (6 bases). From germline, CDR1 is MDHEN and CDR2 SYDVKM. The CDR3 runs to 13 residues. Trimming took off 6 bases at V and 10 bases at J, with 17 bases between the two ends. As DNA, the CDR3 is TGTGCCAGCAGGGAACGTACGGGAGTTGCGCAGTATTTT. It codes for CASRERTGVAQYF.

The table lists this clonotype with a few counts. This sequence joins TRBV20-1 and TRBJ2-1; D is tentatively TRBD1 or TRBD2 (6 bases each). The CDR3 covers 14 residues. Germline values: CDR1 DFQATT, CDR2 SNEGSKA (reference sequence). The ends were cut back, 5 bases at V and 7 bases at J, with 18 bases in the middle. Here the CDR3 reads CSALDYQGGNEQFF. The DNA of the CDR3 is TGCAGTGCTTTGGACTATCAAGGGGGGAATGAGCAGTTCTTC.

The CDR3 reads CASGSSGMAKNIQYF. The CDR3 DNA follows: TGTGCCAGCGGTTCTAGCGGGATGGCCAAAAACATTCAGTACTTC. V is TRBV6-5 and J is TRBJ2-4; 9 bases map to TRBD2. With V trimmed by 8 bases and J by 1 base, 6 bases remained unmatched. Looked up from germline, CDR1 is MNHEY and CDR2 is SVGAGI. The CDR3 totals 15 residues.

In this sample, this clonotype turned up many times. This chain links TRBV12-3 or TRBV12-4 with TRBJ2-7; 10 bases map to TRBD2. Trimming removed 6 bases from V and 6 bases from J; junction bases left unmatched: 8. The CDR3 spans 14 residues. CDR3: CASSPRTSGGEQYF. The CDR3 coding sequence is TGTGCCAGCAGCCCGAGGACTAGCGGTGGCGAGCAGTACTTC.

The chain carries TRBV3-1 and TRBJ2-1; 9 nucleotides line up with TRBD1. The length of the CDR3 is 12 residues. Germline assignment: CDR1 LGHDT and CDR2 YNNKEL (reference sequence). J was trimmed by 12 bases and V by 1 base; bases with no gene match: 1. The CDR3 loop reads CASSQGDRAQFF. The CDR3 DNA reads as TGTGCCAGCAGCCAAGGGGACAGGGCGCAGTTCTTC.

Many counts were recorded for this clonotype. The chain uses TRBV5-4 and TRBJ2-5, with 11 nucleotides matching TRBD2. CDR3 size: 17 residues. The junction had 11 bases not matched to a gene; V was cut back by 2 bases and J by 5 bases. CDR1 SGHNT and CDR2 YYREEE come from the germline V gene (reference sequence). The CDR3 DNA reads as TGTGCCAGCAGCTTTCGGGGACTAGCGGAGGTCGGGGAGACCCAGTACTTC. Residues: CASSFRGLAEVGETQYF.

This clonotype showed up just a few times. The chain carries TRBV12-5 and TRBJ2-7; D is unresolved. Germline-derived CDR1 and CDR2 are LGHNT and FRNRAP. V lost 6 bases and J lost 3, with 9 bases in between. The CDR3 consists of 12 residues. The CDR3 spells CASGREDYEQYF. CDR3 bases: TGTGCTAGTGGGAGAGAAGACTACGAGCAGTACTTC.

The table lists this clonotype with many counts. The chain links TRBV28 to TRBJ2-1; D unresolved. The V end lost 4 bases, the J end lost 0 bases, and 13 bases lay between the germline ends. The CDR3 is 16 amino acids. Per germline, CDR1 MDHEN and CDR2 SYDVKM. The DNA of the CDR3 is TGTGCCAGCAGTTCTCTCGACTCCAGCTCCTACAATGAGCAGTTCTTC. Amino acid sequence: CASSSLDSSSYNEQFF. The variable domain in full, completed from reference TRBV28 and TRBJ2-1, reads DVKVTQSSRYLVKRTGEKVFLECVQDMDHENMFWYRQDPGLGLRLIYFSYDVKMKEKGDIPEGYSVSREKKERFSLILESASTNQTSMYLCASSSLDSSSYNEQFFGPGTRLTVL.

CDR3 DNA: TGTGCCAGCAGACGGCAGCCGTTCTATGGCTACACCTTC. This translates into CASRRQPFYGYTF. This chain joins TRBV6-2 or TRBV6-3 and TRBJ1-2; D gene ambiguous. CDR1 is MNHEY, CDR2 SVGEGT, per germline. The length of the CDR3 is 13 residues. Trimming left V 6 bases short and J 4 bases short, with 12 bases between.

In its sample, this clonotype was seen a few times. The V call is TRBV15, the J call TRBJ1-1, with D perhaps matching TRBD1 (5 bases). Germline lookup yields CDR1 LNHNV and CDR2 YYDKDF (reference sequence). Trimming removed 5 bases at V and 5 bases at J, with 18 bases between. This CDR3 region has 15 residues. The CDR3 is CATSEGQGLGTEAFF. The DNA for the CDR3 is TGTGCCACCAGCGAAGGGCAGGGTCTAGGAACTGAAGCTTTCTTT.

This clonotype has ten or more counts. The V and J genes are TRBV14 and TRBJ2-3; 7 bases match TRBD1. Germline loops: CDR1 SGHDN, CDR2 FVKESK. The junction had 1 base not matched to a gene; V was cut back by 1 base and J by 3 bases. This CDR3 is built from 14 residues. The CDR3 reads CASSQGDRTDTQYF. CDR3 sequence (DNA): TGTGCCAGCAGCCAAGGGGACAGAACAGATACGCAGTATTTT.

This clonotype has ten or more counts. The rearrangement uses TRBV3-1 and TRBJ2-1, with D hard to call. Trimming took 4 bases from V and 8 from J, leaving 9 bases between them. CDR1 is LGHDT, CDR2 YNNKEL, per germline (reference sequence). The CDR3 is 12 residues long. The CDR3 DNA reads TGTGCCAGCAGCCTTATTGGGGATGAGCAGTTCTTC. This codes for CASSLIGDEQFF.

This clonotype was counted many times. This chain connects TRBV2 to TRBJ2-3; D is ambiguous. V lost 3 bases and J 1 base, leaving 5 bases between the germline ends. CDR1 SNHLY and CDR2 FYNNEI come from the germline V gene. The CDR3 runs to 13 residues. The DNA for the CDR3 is TGTGCCAGCAGTGACGGAGGCACAGATACGCAGTATTTT. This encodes CASSDGGTDTQYF. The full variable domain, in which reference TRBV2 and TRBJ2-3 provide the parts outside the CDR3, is EPEVTQTPSHQVTQMGQEVILRCVPISNHLYFYWYRQILGQKVEFLVSFYNNEISEKSEIFDDQFSVERPDGSNFTLKIRSTKLEDSAMYFCASSDGGTDTQYFGPGTRLTVL.

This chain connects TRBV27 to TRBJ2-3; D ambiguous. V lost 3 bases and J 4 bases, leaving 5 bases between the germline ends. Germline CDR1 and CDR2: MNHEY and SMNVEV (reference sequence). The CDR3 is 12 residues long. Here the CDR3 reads CASSFIADTQYF. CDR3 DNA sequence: TGTGCCAGCAGTTTTATCGCAGATACGCAGTATTTT.

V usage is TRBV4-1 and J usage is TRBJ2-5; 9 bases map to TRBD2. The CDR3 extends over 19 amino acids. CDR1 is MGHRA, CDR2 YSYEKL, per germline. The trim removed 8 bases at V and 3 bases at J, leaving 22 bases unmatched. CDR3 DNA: TGCGCCAGCGAGATAGGTGGCGGGAGGGCCGGGGATGTCGAAGAGACCCAGTACTTC. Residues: CASEIGGGRAGDVEETQYF.